This T cell receptor beta chain is from a study of lymphopenia after photon versus proton radiotherapy. Study-level findings and limits: After the lymphocyte nadir, photon-treated repertoires showed oligoclonal expansion, especially of CD8+ Temra cells.

TCRdb's table, derived via immunoSEQ multiplex PCR, lists solely in-frame clones and lacks some. The sample records around 30,000 clones, more than 75% being singletons. In regard to this clone: The target antigen is unknown.

Trimming removed 2 bases from V and 1 base from J, with 10 bases in between. The CDR3 is 15 residues long. Looked up from germline, CDR1 is SGHTA and CDR2 is FQGNSA. This material consisted of peripheral blood, taken from a patient treated with proton-based radiotherapy. This TCR derives from an older woman with cholangiocarcinoma. Some clones in this sample may be carry-over from other donors' samples. The V and J genes are TRBV7-2 and TRBJ2-3, with D possibly being TRBD1 or TRBD2 (6 bases each). CDR3 DNA: TGTGCCAGCAGCTTAAGGGGGGACCGCACAGATACGCAGTATTTT. It specifies CASSLRGDRTDTQYF.